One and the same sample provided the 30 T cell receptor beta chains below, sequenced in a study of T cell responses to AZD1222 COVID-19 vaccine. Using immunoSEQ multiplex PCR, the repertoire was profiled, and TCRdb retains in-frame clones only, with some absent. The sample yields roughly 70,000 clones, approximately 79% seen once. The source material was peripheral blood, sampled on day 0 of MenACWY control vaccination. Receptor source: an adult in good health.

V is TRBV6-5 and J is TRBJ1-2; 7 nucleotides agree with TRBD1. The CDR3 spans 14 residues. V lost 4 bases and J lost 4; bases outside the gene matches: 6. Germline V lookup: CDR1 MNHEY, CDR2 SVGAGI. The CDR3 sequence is CASSSMGQSYGYTF. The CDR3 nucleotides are TGTGCCAGCAGTTCCATGGGACAGTCCTATGGCTACACCTTC.

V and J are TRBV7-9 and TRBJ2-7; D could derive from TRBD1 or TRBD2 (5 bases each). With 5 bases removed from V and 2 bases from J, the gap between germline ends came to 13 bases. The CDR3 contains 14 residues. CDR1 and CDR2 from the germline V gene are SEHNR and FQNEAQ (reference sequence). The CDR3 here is CASSPRDEAYEQYF. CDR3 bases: TGTGCCAGCAGCCCCCGGGACGAAGCCTACGAGCAGTACTTC.

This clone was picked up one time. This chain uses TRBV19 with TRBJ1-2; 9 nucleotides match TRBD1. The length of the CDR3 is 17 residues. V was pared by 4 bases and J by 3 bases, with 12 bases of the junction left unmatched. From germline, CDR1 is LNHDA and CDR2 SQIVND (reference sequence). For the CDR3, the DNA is TGTGCCAGTAGTAACCCTAGGACAGGGGAAGGTGACTATGGCTACACCTTC. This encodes CASSNPRTGEGDYGYTF.

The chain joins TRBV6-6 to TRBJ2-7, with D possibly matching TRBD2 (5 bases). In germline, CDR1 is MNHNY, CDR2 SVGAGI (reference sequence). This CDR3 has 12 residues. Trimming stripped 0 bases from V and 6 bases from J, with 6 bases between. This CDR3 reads CASSYSGSEQYF. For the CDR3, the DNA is TGTGCCAGCAGTTACTCGGGGAGCGAGCAGTACTTC.

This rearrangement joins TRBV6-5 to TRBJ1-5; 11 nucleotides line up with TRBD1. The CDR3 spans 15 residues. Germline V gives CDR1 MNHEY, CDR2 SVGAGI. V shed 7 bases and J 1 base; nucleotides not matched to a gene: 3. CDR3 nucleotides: TGTGCCAGCATCCGGACAGGGGGCAGCAATCAGCCCCAGCATTTT. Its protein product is CASIRTGGSNQPQHF.

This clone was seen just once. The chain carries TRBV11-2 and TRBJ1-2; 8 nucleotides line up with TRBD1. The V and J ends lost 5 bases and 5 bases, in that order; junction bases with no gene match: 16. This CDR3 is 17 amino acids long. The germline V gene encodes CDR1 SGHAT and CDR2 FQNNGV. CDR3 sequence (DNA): TGTGCCAGCAGCCCCCTTGGGCGTCAGGGGGCCTTTTATGGCTACACCTTC. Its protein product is CASSPLGRQGAFYGYTF.

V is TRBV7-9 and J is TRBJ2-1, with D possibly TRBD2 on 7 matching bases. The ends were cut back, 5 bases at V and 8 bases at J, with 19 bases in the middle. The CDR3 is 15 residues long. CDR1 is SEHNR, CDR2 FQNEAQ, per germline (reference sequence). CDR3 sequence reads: CASSPLSGTKDEQFF. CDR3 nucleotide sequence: TGTGCCAGCAGCCCCCTGAGCGGGACAAAAGATGAGCAGTTCTTC.

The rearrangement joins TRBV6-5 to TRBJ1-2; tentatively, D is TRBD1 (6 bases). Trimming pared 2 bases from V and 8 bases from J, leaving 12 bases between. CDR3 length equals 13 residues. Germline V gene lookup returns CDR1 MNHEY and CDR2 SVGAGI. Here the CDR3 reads CASSYQEGHGYTF. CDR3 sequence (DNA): TGTGCCAGCAGTTACCAGGAGGGACACGGCTACACCTTC.

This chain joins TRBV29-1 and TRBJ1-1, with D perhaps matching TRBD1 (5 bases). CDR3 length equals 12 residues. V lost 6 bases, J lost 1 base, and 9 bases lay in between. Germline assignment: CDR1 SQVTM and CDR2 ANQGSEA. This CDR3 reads CSVGTGNTEAFF. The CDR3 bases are TGCAGCGTGGGGACGGGGAACACTGAAGCTTTCTTT.

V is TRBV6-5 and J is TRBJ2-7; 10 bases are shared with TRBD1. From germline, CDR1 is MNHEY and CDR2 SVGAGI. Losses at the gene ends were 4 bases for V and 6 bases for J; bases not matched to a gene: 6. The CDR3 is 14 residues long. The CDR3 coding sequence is TGTGCCAGCAGTTCCCGGACAGGGGGGGTCGAGCAGTACTTC. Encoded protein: CASSSRTGGVEQYF.

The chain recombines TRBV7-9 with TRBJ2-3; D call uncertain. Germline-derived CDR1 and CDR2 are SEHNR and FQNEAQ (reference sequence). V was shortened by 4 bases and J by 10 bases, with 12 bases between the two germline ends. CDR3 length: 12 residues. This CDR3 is CASSSLDLAQYF. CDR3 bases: TGTGCCAGCAGCTCTCTCGACCTTGCGCAGTATTTT.

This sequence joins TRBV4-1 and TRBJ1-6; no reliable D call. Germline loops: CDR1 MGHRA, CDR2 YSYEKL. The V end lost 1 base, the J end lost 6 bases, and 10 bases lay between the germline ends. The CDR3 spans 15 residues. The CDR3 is CASSQGKISNSPLHF. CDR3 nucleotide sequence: TGCGCCAGCAGCCAAGGGAAGATCAGTAATTCACCCCTCCACTTT.

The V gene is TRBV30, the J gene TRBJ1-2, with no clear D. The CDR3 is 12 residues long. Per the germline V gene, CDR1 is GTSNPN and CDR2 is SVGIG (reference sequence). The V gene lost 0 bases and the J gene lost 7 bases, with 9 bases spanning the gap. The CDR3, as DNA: TGTGCCTGGAGTGTTGGCAGCGGTGGCTACACCTTC. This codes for CAWSVGSGGYTF.

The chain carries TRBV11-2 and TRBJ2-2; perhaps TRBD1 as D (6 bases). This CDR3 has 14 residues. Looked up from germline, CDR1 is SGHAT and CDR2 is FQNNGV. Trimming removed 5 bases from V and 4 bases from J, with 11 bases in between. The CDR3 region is CASSPGVGTGELFF. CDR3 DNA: TGTGCCAGCAGCCCAGGGGTAGGCACCGGGGAGCTGTTTTTT.

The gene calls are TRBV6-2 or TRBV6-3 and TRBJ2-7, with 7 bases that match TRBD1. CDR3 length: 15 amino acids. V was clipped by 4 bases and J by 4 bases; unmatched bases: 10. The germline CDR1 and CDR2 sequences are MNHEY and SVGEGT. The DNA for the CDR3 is TGTGCCAGCAGTTGGGACCCCGGGACAGAGTACGAGCAGTACTTC. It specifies CASSWDPGTEYEQYF.

For the CDR3, the DNA is TGTGCCAGCAGCTTAGAATCGGCAGTAGTATATGGCTACACCTTC. It specifies CASSLESAVVYGYTF. V gene TRBV7-9 combines with J gene TRBJ1-2; the D is unclear. V was clipped by 1 base and J by 5 bases, with 14 bases between them. The germline V gene has CDR1 SEHNR and CDR2 FQNEAQ (reference sequence). CDR3 length: 15 residues.

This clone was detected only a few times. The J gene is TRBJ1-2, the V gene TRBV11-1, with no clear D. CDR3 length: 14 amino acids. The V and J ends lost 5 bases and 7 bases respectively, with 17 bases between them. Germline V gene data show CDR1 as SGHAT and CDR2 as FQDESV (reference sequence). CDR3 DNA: TGTGCCAGCAGCCCTACCCGCAACAGCGGTGGCTACACCTTC. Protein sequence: CASSPTRNSGGYTF.

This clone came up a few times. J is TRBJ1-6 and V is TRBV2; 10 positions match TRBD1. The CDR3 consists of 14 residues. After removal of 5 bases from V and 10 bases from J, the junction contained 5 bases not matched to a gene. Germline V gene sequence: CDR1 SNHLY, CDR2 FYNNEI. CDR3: CASSPGTGVSPLHF. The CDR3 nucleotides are TGTGCCAGCAGTCCCGGGACAGGGGTCTCACCCCTCCACTTT.

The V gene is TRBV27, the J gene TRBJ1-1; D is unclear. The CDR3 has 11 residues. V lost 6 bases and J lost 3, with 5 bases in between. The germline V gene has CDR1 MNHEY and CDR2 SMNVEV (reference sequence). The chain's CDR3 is CASRSYTEAFF. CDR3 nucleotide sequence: TGTGCCAGCAGAAGTTACACTGAAGCTTTCTTT.

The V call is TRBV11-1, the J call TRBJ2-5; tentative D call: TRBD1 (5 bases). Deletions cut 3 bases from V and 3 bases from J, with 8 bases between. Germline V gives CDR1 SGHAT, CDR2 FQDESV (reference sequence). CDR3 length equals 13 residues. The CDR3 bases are TGTGCCAGCAGCTTGGGGCTAAAAGAGACCCAGTACTTC. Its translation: CASSLGLKETQYF.

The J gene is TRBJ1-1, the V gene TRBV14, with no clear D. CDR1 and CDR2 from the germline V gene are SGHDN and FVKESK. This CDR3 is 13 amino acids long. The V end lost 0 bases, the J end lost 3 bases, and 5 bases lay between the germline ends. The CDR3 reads CASSQEEHTEAFF. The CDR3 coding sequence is TGTGCCAGCAGCCAAGAGGAGCACACTGAAGCTTTCTTT. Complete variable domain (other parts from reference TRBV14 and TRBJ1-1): EAGVTQFPSHSVIEKGQTVTLRCDPISGHDNLYWYRRVMGKEIKFLLHFVKESKQDESGMPNNRFLAERTGGTYSTLKVQPAELEDSGVYFCASSQEEHTEAFFGQGTRLTVV.

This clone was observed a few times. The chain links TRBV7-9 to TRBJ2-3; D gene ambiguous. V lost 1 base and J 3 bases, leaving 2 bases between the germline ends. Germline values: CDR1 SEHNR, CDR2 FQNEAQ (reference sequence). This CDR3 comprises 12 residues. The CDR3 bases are TGTGCCAGCAGCTTAGGTACAGATACGCAGTATTTT. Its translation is CASSLGTDTQYF. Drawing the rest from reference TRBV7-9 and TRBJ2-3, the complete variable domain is DTGVSQNPRHKITKRGQNVTFRCDPISEHNRLYWYRQTLGQGPEFLTYFQNEAQLEKSRLLSDRFSAERPKGSFSTLEIQRTEQGDSAMYLCASSLGTDTQYFGPGTRLTVL.

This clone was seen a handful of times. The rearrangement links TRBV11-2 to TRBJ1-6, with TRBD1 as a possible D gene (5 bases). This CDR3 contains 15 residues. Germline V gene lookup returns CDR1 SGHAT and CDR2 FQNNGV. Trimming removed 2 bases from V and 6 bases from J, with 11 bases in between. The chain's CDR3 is CASSLQGEGNSPLHF. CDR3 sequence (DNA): TGTGCCAGCAGCTTACAAGGGGAGGGTAATTCACCCCTCCACTTT.

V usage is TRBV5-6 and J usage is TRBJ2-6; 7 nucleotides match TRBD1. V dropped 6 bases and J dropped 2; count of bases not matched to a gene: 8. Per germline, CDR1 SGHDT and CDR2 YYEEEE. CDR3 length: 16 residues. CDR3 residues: CASTFVGTAGANVLTF. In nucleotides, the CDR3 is TGTGCCAGCACCTTCGTAGGGACAGCTGGGGCCAACGTCCTGACTTTC.

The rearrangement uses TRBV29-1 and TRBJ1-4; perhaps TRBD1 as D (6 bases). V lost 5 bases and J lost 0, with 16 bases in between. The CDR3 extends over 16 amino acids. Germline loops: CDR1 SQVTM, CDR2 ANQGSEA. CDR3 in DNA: TGCAGCGTTAAAATTACAGGGCCGGCAACTAATGAAAAACTGTTTTTT. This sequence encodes CSVKITGPATNEKLFF.

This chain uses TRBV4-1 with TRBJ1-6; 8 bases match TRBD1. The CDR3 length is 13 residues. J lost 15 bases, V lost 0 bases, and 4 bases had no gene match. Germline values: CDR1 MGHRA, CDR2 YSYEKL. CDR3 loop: CASSQDQGAILHF. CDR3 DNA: TGCGCCAGCAGCCAAGATCAGGGGGCAATCCTCCACTTT.

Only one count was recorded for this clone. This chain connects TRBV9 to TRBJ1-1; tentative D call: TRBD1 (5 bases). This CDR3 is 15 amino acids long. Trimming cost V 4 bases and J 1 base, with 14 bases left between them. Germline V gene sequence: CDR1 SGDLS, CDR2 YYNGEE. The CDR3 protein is CASSLRGEGNTEAFF. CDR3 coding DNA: TGTGCCAGCAGCTTGAGGGGTGAGGGGAACACTGAAGCTTTCTTT.

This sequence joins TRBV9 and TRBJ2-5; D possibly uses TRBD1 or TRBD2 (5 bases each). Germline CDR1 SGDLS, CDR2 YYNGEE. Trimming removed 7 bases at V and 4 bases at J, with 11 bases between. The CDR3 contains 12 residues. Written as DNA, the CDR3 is TGTGCCAGCGGGGCCGAGGGAGAGACCCAGTACTTC. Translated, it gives CASGAEGETQYF.

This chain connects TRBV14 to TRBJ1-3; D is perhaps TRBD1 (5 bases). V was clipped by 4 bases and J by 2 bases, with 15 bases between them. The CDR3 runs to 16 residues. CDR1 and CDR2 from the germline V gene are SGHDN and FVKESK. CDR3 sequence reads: CASSLYGHSTGNTIYF. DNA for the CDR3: TGTGCCAGCAGCCTTTACGGACACTCAACTGGAAACACCATATATTTT.

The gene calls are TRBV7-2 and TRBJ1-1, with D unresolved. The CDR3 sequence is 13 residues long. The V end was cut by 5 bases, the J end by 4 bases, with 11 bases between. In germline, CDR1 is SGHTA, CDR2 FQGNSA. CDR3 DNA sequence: TGTGCCAGCAGCCCCAGGCGGGTCACTGAAGCTTTCTTT. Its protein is CASSPRRVTEAFF.